This record concerns one T cell receptor beta chain sequence. These data are taken from a study of blood T cell repertoires in COVID-19. Background on the study: Donors in Cohort 3 who had recovered were those with two negative PCRs, healthcare professional clearance, or resolution of their symptoms. Donors in the United States, Italy and Spain gave samples during acute or convalescent COVID-19.

This CDR3 has 17 residues. Germline values: CDR1 LGHNA, CDR2 YSLEER. V lost 0 bases, J lost 0 bases, and 5 bases stayed unmatched. TCRdb's copy holds only in-frame clones and misses some; the assay was immunoSEQ multiplex PCR. The sample contains about 190,000 clones, approximately 86% of which appear only once. This TCR came from a woman between 35 and 50 years old in a cohort exposed to, infected with or recovered from COVID-19 (not recorded which). Source material: PBMCs or T cells enriched from blood (not recorded which). V usage is TRBV4-3 and J usage is TRBJ2-1, with TRBD2 matching over 7 bases. The CDR3 loop reads CASSQDGRGSSYNEQFF. DNA of the CDR3: TGCGCCAGCAGCCAAGATGGTCGCGGGAGCTCCTACAATGAGCAGTTCTTC.